This TCR beta chain derives from a study of tumor and adjacent non-tumor tissue in lung cancer. TCRbeta libraries were built with three rounds of nested PCR, modified from ARM-PCR. MiXCR, applied by TCRdb to the multiplex PCR reads, yields one record per CDR3 protein. The data contain about 77,000 distinct CDR3 sequences, 76% of them singletons. Points from the study as a whole: Tumor TCR diversity, when higher, was linked to shorter survival.

RNA was extracted from bulk tissue without any cell sorting. This non-tumor lung sample came from over 3 cm beyond the tumor edge. Between August and November 2014, newly diagnosed, chemotherapy-naive lung cancer patients underwent thoracic surgery in China. Concerning this clonotype: Its antigen is unknown. The junction departs from the called germline gene at one end, perhaps through a read error.

Germline lookup yields CDR1 SGHNT and CDR2 YENEEA. The CDR3 extends over 15 amino acids. Material: distant non-tumor lung tissue. The sequence came from a man aged 65 to 85 with non-small cell lung cancer. The chain employs TRBV11-3 and TRBJ1-1; a possible D gene is TRBD1 (5 bases). CDR3 bases: TGTGCCAGTAGCTTAGACGGGACTTTGACGACTGAAGCTTTCTTT. Amino acids: CASSLDGTLTTEAFF.